A single T cell receptor beta chain is shown here with its context. What it recognizes is unknown. The data are from a study of shared clonotypes between healthy human individuals. In the source study's methods: Filtering differed, since immunoSEQ gave only junction sequences and no quality scores. Only in-frame clones appear in the TCRdb table, and some are missing; sequencing was by immunoSEQ multiplex PCR. D and trimming come from the DNA, and the V and J calls and clone size come from that table. Here the sample spans hundreds of thousands of clones, roughly 70% being singletons. Researchers partitioned CD4+ cells into CD45RA+ naive and CD45RA-negative memory subsets. Overall study findings and caveats: It was observed that about 5% of naive CD4 clonotypes were shared across a handful of donors. Naive subsets tended to show greater estimated richness than memory subsets.

The sequencing input was memory CD4+ T cells sorted from blood. Subset meaning: CD45RA-negative fraction. The source of this sequence is a woman aged 25 to 45 in good health.

The CDR3 is CASMGWDNNEQFF. The CDR3 region has the DNA TGTGCCAGTATGGGATGGGATAACAATGAGCAGTTCTTC. The rearrangement links TRBV19 to TRBJ2-1, with D unresolved. V was pared by 7 bases and J by 5 bases, with 12 bases between. The germline V gene has CDR1 LNHDA and CDR2 SQIVND (reference sequence). CDR3 length equals 13 residues.